The entry that follows covers one TCR beta chain sequence. The J segment lost 1 base and the V segment lost 5 bases, leaving 3 bases of the junction unmatched. Germline CDR1 is KGHSH and CDR2 is LQKENI. The CDR3 runs to 14 residues. The sample originates from a study of STAT5B mutations in CD4+ large granular lymphocyte leukemia. Sequencing was performed with immunoSEQ multiplex PCR; in TCRdb, only in-frame clones are kept and a portion is missing. The sample carries approximately 35,000 clones, about 76% recorded once. This receptor was obtained from a human donor in good health. The chain is built from TRBV18 and TRBJ1-1, with TRBD1 matching over 8 bases. Sequences were obtained from CD4+ T cells from blood buffy coats. The CDR3 here is CASSLGTGNTEAFF. The CDR3 nucleotides read TGTGCCAGCTCATTAGGGACAGGGAACACTGAAGCTTTCTTT.